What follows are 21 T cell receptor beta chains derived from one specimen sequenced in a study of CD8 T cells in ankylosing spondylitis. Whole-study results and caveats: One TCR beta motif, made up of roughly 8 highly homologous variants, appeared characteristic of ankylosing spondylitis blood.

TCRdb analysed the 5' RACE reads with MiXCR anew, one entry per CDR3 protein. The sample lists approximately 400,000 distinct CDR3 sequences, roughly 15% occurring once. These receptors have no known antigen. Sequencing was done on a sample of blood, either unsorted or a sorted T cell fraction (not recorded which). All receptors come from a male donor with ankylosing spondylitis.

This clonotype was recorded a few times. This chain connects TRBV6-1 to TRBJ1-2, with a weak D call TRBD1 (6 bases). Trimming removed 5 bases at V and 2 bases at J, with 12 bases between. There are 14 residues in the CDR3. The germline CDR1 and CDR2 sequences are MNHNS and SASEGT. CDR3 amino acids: CASSQRTENYGYTF. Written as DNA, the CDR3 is TGTGCCAGCAGTCAGAGGACAGAGAACTATGGCTACACCTTC.

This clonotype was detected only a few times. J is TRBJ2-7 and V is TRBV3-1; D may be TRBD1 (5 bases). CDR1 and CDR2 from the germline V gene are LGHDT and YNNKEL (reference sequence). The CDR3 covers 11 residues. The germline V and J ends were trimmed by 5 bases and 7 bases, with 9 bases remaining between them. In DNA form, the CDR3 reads TGTGCCAGCAGCGCCCGACAGGAGCAGTACTTC. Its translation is CASSARQEQYF.

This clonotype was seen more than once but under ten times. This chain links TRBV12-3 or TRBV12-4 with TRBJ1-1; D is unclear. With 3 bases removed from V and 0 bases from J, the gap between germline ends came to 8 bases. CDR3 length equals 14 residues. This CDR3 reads CASSFRNLNTEAFF. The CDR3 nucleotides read TGTGCCAGCAGTTTTCGGAACCTGAACACTGAAGCTTTCTTT.

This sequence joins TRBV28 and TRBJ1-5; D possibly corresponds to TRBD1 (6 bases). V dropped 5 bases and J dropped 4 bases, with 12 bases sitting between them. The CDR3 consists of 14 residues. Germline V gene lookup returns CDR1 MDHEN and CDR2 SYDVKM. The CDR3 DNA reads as TGTGCCAGCAGTAAAAAGGGGGTAAATCAGCCCCAGCATTTT. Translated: CASSKKGVNQPQHF.

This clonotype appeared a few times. CDR3 in DNA: TGCAGCGTAGGGGTCCCGGTTACGCAGTATTTT. It specifies CSVGVPVTQYF. This rearrangement joins TRBV29-1 to TRBJ2-3, with a tentative D call TRBD1 (5 bases). In germline, CDR1 is SQVTM, CDR2 ANQGSEA. The V and J ends lost 6 bases and 8 bases respectively, with 12 bases between them. This CDR3 comprises 11 residues.

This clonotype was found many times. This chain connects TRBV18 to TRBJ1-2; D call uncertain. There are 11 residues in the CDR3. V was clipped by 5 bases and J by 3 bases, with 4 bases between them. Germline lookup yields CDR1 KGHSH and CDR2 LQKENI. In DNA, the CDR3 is TGTGCCAGCTCAGTGGACTATGGCTACACCTTC. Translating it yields CASSVDYGYTF.

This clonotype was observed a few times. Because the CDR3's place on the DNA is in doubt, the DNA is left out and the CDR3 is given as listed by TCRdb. This CDR3 reads CASSPLWQGGEKLFF. The chain links TRBV7-8 to TRBJ1-4; no DNA check was done on the table's D call, TRBD1. The CDR3 length equals 15 residues, ends included. Germline CDR1 and CDR2: SGHVS and FQNEAQ.

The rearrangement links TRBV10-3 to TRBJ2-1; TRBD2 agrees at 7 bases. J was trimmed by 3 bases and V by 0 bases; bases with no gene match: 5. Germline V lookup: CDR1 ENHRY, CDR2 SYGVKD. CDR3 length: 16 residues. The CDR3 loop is CAISESKGLLYNEQFF. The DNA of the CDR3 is TGTGCCATCAGTGAGTCGAAGGGACTACTCTACAATGAGCAGTTCTTC.

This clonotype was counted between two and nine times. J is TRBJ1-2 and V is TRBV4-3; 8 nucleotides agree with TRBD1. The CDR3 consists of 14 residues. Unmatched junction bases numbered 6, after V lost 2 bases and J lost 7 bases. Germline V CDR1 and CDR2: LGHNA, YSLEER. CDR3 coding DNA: TGCGCCAGCAGCCAAAGGACAGGGATGGGTGGCTACACCTTC. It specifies CASSQRTGMGGYTF.

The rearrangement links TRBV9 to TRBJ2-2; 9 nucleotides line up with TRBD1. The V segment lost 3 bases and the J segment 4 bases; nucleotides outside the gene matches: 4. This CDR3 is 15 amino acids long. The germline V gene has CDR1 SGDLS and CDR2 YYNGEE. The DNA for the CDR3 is TGTGCCAGCAGCGCGTCACAGGGGGCCACCGGGGAGCTGTTTTTT. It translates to CASSASQGATGELFF.

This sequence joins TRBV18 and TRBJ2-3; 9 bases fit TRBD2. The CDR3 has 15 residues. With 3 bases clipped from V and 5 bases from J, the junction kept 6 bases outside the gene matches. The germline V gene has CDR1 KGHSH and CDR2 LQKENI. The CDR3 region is CASSPASGKIDTQYF. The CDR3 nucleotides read TGTGCCAGCTCACCGGCTAGCGGGAAGATAGATACGCAGTATTTT.

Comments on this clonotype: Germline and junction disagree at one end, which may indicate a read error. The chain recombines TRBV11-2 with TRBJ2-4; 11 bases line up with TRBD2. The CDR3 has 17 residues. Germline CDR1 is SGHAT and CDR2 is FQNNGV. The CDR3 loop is CASSLDLTSGKMDIQYF. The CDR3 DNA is TGTGCCAGCAGCCTAGACCTGACTAGCGGGAAAATGGACATTCAGTACTTC.

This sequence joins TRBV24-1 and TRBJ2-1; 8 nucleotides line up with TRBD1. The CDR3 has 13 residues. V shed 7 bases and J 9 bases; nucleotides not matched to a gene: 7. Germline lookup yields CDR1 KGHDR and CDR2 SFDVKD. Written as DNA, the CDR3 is TGTGCCACCAGCCCCCAGGGGGCCGGTGAGCAGTTCTTC. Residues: CATSPQGAGEQFF.

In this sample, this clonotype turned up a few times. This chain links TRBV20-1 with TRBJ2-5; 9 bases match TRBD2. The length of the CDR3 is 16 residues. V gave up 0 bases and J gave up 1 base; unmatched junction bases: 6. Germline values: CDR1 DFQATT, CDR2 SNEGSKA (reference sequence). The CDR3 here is CSARDRGGRAQETQYF. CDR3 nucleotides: TGCAGTGCTAGAGATCGGGGCGGGAGGGCCCAAGAGACCCAGTACTTC.

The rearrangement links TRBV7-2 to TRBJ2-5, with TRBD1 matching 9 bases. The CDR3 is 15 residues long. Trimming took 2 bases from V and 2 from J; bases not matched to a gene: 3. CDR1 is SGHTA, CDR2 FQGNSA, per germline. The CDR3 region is CASSLNRGLQETQYF. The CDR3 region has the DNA TGTGCCAGCAGCTTAAACAGGGGGCTTCAAGAGACCCAGTACTTC.

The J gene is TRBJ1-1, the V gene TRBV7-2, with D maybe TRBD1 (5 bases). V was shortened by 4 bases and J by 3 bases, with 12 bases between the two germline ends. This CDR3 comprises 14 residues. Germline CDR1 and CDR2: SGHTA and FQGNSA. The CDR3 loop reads CASSWGGKDTEAFF. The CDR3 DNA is TGTGCCAGCAGCTGGGGGGGAAAGGACACTGAAGCTTTCTTT.

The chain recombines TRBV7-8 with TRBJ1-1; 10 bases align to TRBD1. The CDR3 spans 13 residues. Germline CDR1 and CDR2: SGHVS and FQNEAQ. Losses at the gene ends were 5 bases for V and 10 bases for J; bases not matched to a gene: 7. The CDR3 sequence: CASSLRTGGAAFF. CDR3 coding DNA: TGTGCCAGCAGCCTCCGGACAGGGGGAGCAGCTTTCTTT.

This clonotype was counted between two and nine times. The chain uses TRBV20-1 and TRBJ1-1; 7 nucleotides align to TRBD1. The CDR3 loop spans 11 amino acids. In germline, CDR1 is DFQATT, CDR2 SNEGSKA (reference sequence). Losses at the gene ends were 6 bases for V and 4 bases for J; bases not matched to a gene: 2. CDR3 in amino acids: CSAKGATEAFF. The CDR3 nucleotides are TGCAGTGCGAAGGGGGCCACTGAAGCTTTCTTT.

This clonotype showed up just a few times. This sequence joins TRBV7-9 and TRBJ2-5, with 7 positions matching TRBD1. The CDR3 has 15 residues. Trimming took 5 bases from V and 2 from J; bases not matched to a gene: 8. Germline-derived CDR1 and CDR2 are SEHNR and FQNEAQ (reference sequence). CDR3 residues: CASSQTGRGQETQYF. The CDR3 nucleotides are TGTGCCAGCAGCCAGACAGGGCGCGGTCAAGAGACCCAGTACTTC.

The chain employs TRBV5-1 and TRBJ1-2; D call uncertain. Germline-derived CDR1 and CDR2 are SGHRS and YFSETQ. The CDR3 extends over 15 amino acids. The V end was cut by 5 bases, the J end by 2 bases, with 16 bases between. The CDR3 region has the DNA TGCGCCAGCAGGTGGTCGTCCGGGCCCAACTATGGCTACACCTTC. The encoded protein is CASRWSSGPNYGYTF.

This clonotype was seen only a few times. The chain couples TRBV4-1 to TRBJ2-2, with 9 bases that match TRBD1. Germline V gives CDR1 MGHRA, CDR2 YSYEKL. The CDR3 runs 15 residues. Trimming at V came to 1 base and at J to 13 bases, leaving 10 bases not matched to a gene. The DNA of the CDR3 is TGCGCCAGCAGCCAAGGTGGGACAGGGAGGGGCGCGCTGTTTTTT. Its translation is CASSQGGTGRGALFF.